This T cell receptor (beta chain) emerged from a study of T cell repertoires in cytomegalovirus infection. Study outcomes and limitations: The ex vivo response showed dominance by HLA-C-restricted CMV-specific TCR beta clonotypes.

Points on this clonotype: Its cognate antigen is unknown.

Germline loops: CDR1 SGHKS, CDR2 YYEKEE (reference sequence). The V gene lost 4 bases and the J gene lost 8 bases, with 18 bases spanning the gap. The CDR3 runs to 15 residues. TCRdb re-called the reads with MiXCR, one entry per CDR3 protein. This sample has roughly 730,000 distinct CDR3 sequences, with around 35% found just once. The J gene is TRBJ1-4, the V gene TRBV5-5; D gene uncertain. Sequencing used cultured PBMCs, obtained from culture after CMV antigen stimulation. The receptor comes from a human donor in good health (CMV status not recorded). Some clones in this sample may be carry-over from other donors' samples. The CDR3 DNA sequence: TGTGCCAGCAGCCCGTTGTACGGGTGGGAGGAAAAACTGTTTTTT. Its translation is CASSPLYGWEEKLFF.